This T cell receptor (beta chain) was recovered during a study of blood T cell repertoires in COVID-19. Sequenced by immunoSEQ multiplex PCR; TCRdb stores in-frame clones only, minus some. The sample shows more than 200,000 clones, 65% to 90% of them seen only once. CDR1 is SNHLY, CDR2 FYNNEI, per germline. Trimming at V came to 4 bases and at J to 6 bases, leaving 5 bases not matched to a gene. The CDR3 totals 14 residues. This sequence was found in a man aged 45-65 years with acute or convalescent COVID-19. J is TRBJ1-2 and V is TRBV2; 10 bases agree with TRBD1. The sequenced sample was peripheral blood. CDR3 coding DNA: TGTGCCAGCAGTGGACAGGGGGCGCGAGATGGCTACACCTTC. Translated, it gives CASSGQGARDGYTF.